This is a list of T cell receptor beta chains from one sample in a study of T cell responses to AZD1222 COVID-19 vaccine. Sequenced by immunoSEQ multiplex PCR; TCRdb stores in-frame clones only, minus some. This sample has tens of thousands of clones, with around four fifths found just once. The sample in question was peripheral blood, obtained 28 days after the second AZD1222 dose. Receptor source: an adult who received the AZD1222 COVID-19 vaccine. Each CDR3 is given with its conserved first and last residue. Fields, in order: clone size, D gene, V gene, J gene, CDR3 DNA, CDR3 protein. The D gene is left open where the match is weak. Expanded clones are given a class, and other clones once, few, many or no size at all.

-,-,TRBV4-2,TRBJ1-2,TGTGCCAGCAGCCAAGATGGACACGAAGTCTATGGCTACACCTTC,CASSQDGHEVYGYTF
-,-,TRBV5-6,TRBJ1-5,TGTGCCAGCAGCTTGGGGGCAGGGCAGGAGAATCAGCCCCAGCATTTT,CASSLGAGQENQPQHF
-,-,TRBV19,TRBJ2-7,TGTGCCAGTAGTATAGCTGGCACAAACTACGAGCAGTACTTC,CASSIAGTNYEQYF
-,-,TRBV5-1,TRBJ1-3,TGCGCCAGCAGCTCAGGGGAGGGAAACACCATATATTTT,CASSSGEGNTIYF
-,TRBD1,TRBV30,TRBJ1-1,TGTGCCGGACTGACAGGGCTAAGGATGAACACTGAAGCTTTCTTT,CAGLTGLRMNTEAFF
-,-,TRBV7-8,TRBJ1-2,TGTGCCAGCAGCGTTGAAGGCTATGGCTACACCTTC,CASSVEGYGYTF
-,-,TRBV3-1/TRBV3-2,TRBJ1-4,TGTGCCAGCAGCCTTAATGAAAAACTGTTTTTT,CASSLNEKLFF
-,-,TRBV11-2,TRBJ2-7,TGTGCCAGCAGCTTAGACTCGACAGGCCACGAGCAGTACTTC,CASSLDSTGHEQYF
-,-,TRBV2,TRBJ1-5,TGTGCCAGCAGTGATCGGGGGACTAGCAATCAGCCCCAGCATTTT,CASSDRGTSNQPQHF
-,-,TRBV5-8,TRBJ1-4,TGTGCCAGCAGCTTCTCGCCTTCAAGCGGTCCTAATGAAAAACTGTTTTTT,CASSFSPSSGPNEKLFF
-,-,TRBV5-1,TRBJ1-1,TGCGCCAGCAGCTTGGGACATACAATGACAAATCAAGGGTACACTGAAGCTTTCTTT,CASSLGHTMTNQGYTEAFF
-,TRBD2,TRBV3-1/TRBV3-2,TRBJ2-5,TGTGCCAGCAGCCAAGGGACTAGCGGGGTCGAGACCCAGTACTTC,CASSQGTSGVETQYF
-,-,TRBV3-1/TRBV3-2,TRBJ2-6,TGTGCCAGCAGCTTAACTACCGGAGACGAGGGGGCCAACGTCCTGACTTTC,CASSLTTGDEGANVLTF
-,-,TRBV5-1,TRBJ1-5,TGCGCCAGCAGCTTGTCCCTCAATCAGCCCCAGCATTTT,CASSLSLNQPQHF
once,-,TRBV3-1/TRBV3-2,TRBJ2-4,TGTGCCAGCAGCCCTCAGGGTGCGGGAAACATTCAGTACTTC,CASSPQGAGNIQYF
once,TRBD1,TRBV5-4,TRBJ2-7,TGTGCCAGCAGCTTGCTGGGACAGTCCTCCTACGAGCAGTACTTC,CASSLLGQSSYEQYF
-,TRBD2,TRBV19,TRBJ2-3,TGTGCCAGTAGTCCCTTGGCAGGGTCTAGCGGGACCTACACAGATACGCAGTATTTT,CASSPLAGSSGTYTDTQYF
-,TRBD1,TRBV19,TRBJ2-7,TGTGCCAGTAGTATCAGGGGGCGCGAGAGCGAGCAGTACTTC,CASSIRGRESEQYF
-,TRBD1,TRBV3-1/TRBV3-2,TRBJ1-4,TGTGCCAGCAGCCAGGCGACAGGGATGGTTGAAAAACTGTTTTTT,CASSQATGMVEKLFF
-,-,TRBV6-1,TRBJ1-3,TGTGCCAGCAGTGAAGCAACAGGGCCTGGAAACACCATATATTTT,CASSEATGPGNTIYF
-,TRBD1,TRBV2,TRBJ1-4,TGTGCCTCCGGGACAGACTATCAAAAACTGTTTTTT,CASGTDYQKLFF
-,-,TRBV5-4,TRBJ1-1,TGTGCCAGCAGCTGGGCCCTGAACACTGAAGCTTTCTTT,CASSWALNTEAFF
-,TRBD2,TRBV9,TRBJ2-5,TGTGCCAGCAGCGTAGATGCGCGGGGGGGTTGGGAGACCCAGTACTTC,CASSVDARGGWETQYF
-,-,TRBV2,TRBJ1-5,TGTGCCAGCAGTGCGGTGGAGGGTTTTCAGCCCCAGCATTTT,CASSAVEGFQPQHF
few,-,TRBV30,TRBJ1-2,TGTGCCTGGAGTGCCCTCGGCAGTCTTAACTATGGCTACACCTTC,CAWSALGSLNYGYTF
-,-,TRBV3-1/TRBV3-2,TRBJ1-2,TGTGCCAGCAGCCAAGCCTCGTCTGGGTACACCTTC,CASSQASSGYTF
-,TRBD1,TRBV27,TRBJ2-7,TGTGCCAGCAGCCTCGGACAGGTAACTTCCTACGAGCAGTACTTC,CASSLGQVTSYEQYF